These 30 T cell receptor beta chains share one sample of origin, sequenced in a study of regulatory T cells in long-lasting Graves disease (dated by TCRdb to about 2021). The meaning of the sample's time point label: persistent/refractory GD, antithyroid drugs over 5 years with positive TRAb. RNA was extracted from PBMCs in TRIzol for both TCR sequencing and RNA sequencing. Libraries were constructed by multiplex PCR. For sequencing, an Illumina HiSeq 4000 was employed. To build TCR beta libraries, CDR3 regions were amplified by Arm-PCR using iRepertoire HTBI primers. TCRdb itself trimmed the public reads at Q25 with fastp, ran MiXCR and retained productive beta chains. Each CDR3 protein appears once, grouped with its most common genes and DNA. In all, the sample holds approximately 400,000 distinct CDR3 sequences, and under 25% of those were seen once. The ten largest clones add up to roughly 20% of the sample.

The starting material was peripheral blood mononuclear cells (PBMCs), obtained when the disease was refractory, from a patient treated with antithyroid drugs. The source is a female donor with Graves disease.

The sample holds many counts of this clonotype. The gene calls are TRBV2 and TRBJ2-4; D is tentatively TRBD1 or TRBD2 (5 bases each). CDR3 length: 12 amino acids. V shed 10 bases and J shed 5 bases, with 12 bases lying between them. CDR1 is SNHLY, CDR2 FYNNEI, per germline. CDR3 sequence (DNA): TGTGCCACCAGGGACGGACAAAACATTCAGTACTTC. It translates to CATRDGQNIQYF.

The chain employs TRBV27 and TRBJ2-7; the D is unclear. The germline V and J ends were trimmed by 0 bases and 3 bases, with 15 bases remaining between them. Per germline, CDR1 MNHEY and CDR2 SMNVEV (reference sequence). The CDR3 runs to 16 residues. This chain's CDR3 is CASSLSPGYPFYEQYF. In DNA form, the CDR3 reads TGTGCCAGCAGTTTATCTCCCGGGTACCCTTTCTACGAGCAGTACTTC.

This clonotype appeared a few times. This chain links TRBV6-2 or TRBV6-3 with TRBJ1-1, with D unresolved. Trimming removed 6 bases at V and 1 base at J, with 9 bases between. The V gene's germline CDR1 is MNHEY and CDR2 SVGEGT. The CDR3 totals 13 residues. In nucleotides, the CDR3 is TGTGCCAGCAGCGCAGACTCGAACACTGAAGCTTTCTTT. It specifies CASSADSNTEAFF.

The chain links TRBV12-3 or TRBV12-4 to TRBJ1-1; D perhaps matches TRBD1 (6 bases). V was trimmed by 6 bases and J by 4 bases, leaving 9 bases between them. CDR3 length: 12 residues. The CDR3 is CASRIGGTEAFF. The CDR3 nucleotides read TGTGCCAGCAGGATAGGGGGCACTGAAGCTTTCTTT.

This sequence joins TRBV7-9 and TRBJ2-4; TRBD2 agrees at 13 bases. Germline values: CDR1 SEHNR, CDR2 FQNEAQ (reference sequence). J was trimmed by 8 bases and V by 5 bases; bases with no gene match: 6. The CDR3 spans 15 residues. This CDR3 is CASSPRTSGGDIQYF. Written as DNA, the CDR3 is TGTGCCAGCAGCCCCCGTACTAGCGGGGGGGACATTCAGTACTTC.

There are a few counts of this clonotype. The CDR3 DNA follows: TGTGCCAGCGCAAGACAGGGCCTCTCCTATAATTCACCCCTCCACTTT. This translates into CASARQGLSYNSPLHF. This sequence joins TRBV27 and TRBJ1-6, with 7 bases fitting TRBD1. Looked up from germline, CDR1 is MNHEY and CDR2 is SMNVEV (reference sequence). This CDR3 contains 16 residues. V dropped 8 bases and J dropped 0; count of bases not matched to a gene: 7.

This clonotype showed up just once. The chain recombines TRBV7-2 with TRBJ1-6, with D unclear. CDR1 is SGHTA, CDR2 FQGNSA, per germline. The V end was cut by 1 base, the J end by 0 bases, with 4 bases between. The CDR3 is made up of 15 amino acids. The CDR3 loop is CASSLESSYNSPLHF. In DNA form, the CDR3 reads TGTGCCAGCAGCTTAGAGAGCTCCTATAATTCACCCCTCCACTTT.

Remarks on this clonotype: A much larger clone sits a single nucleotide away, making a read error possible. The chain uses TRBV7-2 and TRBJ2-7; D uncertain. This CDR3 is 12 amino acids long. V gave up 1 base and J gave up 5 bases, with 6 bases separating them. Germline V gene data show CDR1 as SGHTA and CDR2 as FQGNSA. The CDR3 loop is CASSLDTNEQYF. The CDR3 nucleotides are TGTGCCAGCAGCTTAGACACAAACGAGCAGTACTTC. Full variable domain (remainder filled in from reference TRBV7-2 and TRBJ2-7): GAGVSQSPSNKVTEKGKDVELRCDPISGHTALYWYRQSLGQGLEFLIYFQGNSAPDKSGLPSDRFSAERTGGSVSTLTIQRTQQEDSAVYLCASSLDTNEQYFGPGTRLTVT.

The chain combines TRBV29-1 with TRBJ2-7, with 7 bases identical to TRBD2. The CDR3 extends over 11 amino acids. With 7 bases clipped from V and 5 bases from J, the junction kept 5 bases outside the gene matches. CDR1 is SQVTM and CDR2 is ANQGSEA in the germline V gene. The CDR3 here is CSGRRGDEQYF. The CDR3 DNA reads TGCAGCGGACGCCGGGGGGACGAGCAGTACTTC.

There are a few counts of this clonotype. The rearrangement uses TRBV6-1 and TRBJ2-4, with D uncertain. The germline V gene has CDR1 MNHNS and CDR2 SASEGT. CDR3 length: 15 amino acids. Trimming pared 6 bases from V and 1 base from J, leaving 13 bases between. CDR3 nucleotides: TGTGCCAGCAGAGCCCCGGTGGGGGCCAAAAACATTCAGTACTTC. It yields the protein CASRAPVGAKNIQYF.

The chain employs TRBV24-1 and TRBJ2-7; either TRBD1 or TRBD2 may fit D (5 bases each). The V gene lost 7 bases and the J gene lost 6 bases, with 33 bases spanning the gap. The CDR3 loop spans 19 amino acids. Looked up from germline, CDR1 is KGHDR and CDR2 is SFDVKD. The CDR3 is CATSQSGGRTDGGFSEQYF. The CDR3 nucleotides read TGTGCCACCAGCCAAAGCGGAGGACGGACCGATGGGGGATTTAGCGAGCAGTACTTC.

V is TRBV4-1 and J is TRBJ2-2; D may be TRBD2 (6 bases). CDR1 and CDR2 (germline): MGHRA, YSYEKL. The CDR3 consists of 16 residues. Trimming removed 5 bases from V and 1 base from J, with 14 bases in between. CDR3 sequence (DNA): TGCGCCAGCAGCACCGGGACTGGCTGGAACACCGGGGAGCTGTTTTTT. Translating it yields CASSTGTGWNTGELFF.

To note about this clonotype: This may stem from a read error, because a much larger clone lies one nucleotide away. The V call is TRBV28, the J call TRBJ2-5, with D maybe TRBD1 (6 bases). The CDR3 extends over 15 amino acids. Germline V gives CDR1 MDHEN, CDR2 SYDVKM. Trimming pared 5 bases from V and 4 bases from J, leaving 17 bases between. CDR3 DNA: TGTGCCAGCAGTAGACCGGGACATTCGGGAGAGACCCAGTACTTC. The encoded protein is CASSRPGHSGETQYF.

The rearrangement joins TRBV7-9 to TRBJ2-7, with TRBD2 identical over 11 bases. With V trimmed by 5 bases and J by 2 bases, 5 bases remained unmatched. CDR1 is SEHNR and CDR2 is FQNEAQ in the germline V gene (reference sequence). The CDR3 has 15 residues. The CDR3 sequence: CASSPGLADPYEQYF. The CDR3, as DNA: TGTGCCAGCAGCCCGGGACTAGCGGATCCCTACGAGCAGTACTTC.

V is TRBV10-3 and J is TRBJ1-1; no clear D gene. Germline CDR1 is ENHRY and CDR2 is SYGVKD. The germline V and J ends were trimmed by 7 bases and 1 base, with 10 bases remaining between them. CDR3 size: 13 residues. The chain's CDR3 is CAITQDSNTEAFF. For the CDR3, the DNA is TGTGCCATCACCCAGGACTCGAACACTGAAGCTTTCTTT.

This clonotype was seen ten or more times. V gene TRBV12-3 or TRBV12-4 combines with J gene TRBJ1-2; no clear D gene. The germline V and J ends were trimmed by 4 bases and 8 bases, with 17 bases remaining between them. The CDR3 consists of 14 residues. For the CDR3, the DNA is TGTGCCAGCAGTTCTAGCGTTCTAACTAGGGGCTACACCTTC. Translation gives CASSSSVLTRGYTF.

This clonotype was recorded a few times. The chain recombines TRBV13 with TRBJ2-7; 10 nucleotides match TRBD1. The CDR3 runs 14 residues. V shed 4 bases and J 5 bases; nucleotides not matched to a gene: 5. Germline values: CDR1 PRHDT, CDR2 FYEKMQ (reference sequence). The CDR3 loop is CASSSGTGDHEQYF. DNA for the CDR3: TGTGCCAGCAGCTCCGGGACAGGGGACCACGAGCAGTACTTC.

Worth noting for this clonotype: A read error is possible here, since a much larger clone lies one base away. The CDR3: CASSWETTNTGELVF. In DNA, the CDR3 is TGCGCCAGCAGCTGGGAGACAACGAACACCGGGGAGCTGGTTTTT. The chain employs TRBV5-1 and TRBJ2-2; TRBD2 might be the D (5 bases). The CDR3 is 15 residues long. CDR1 is SGHRS, CDR2 YFSETQ, per germline.

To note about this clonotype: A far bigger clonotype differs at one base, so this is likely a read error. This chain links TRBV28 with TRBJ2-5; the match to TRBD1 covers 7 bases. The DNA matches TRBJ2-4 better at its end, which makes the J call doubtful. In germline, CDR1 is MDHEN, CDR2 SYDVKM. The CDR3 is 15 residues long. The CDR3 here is CASGQGVGREDIQYF. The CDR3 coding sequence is TGTGCCAGCGGCCAGGGGGTAGGGCGAGAAGACATTCAGTACTTC.

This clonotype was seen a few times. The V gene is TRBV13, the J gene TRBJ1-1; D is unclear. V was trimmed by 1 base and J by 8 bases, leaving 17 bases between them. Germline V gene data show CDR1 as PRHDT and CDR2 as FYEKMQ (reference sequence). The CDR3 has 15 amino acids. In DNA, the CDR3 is TGTGCCAGCAGCTTAGCCCAAACGGGTTTTAGCGAAGCTTTCTTT. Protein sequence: CASSLAQTGFSEAFF.

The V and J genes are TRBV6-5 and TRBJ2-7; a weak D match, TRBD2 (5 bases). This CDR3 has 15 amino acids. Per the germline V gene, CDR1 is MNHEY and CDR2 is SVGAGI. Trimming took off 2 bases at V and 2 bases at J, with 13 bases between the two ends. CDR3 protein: CASSYLRDSPYEQYF. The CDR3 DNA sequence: TGTGCCAGCAGTTACCTCCGGGATAGCCCCTACGAGCAGTACTTC.

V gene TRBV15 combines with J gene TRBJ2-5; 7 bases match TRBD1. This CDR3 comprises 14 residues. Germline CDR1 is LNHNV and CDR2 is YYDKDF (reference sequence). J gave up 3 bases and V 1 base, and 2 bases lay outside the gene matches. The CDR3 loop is CATSRGDREETQYF. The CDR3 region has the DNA TGTGCCACCAGCAGAGGCGACAGGGAAGAGACCCAGTACTTC.

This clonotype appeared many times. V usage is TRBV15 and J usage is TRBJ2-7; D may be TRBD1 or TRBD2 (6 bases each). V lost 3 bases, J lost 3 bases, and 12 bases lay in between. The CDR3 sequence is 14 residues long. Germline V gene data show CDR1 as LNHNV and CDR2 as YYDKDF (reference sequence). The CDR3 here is CATSSGGTNYEQYF. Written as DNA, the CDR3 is TGTGCCACCAGCAGTGGGGGGACAAACTACGAGCAGTACTTC.

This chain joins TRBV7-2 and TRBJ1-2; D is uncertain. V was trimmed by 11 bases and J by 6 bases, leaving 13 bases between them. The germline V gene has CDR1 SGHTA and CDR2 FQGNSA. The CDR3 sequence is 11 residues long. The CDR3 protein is CAVKAADGYTF. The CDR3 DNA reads TGTGCCGTAAAGGCAGCCGATGGCTACACCTTC.

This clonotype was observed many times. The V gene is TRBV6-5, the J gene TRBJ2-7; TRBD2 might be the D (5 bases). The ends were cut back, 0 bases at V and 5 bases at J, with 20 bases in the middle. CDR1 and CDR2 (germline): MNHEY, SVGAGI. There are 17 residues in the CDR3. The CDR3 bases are TGTGCCAGCAGTTACTCAACCCTCGCCGGTCAGGAGGACGAGCAGTACTTC. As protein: CASSYSTLAGQEDEQYF.

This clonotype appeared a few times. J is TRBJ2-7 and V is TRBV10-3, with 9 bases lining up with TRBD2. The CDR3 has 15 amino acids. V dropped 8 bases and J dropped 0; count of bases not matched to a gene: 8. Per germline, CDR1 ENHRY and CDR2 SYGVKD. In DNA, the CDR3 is TGTGCCATCGAACCGGGACTAGCTAGCTCCTACGAGCAGTACTTC. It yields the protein CAIEPGLASSYEQYF.

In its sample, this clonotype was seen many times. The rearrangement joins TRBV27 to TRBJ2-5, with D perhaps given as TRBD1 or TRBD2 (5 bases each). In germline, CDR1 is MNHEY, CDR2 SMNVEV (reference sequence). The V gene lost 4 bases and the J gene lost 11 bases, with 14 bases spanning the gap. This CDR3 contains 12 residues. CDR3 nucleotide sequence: TGTGCCAGCAGTTCCCGAGGGGAAAAGCAGTACTTC. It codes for CASSSRGEKQYF.

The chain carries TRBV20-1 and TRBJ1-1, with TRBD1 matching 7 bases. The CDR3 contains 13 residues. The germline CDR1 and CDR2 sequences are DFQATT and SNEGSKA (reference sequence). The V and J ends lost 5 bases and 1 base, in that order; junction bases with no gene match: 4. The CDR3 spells CSASGTENTEAFF. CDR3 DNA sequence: TGCAGTGCTTCCGGGACAGAGAACACTGAAGCTTTCTTT.

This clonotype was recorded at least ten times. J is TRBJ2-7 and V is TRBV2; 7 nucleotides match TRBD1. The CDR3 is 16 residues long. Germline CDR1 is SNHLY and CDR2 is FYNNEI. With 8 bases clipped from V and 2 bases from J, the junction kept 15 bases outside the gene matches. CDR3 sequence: CASGTRDSSNTYEQYF. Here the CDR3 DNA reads TGTGCCAGCGGAACACGGGACAGTTCCAATACCTACGAGCAGTACTTC.

In DNA, the CDR3 is TGTGCCAGTAGCATCCGGACAGGCTGGGACACTGAAGCTTTCTTT. Protein sequence: CASSIRTGWDTEAFF. V is TRBV19 and J is TRBJ1-1; 7 bases align to TRBD1. There are 15 residues in the CDR3. Trimming removed 6 bases from V and 3 bases from J; junction bases left unmatched: 10. The germline CDR1 and CDR2 sequences are LNHDA and SQIVND (reference sequence).